A selection of T cell receptor beta chains follows, all from one sample in a study of blood T cells in healthy people across ages. TCRdb called the 5' RACE reads again in MiXCR, with one record for every CDR3 protein. The sample includes hundreds of thousands of distinct CDR3 sequences, 56% of them seen just once. Sample: blood. These receptors were taken from a man in his forties in good health. Both conserved end residues are part of each CDR3. D genes are given only for firm matches. A row's size may be missing; if present it is once, few, many or a size class.

TRBJ2-7,-,TRBV12-3/TRBV12-4,TRBD2,TGTGCCAGCAATTTGGCCGGGAGGAGCTCCTACAATGAGCAGTACTTC,CASNLAGRSSYNEQYF
TRBJ2-1,-,TRBV20-1,TRBD2,TGCAGTGCGACCGGGACTAGCGGACACAAGGAGCAGTTCTTC,CSATGTSGHKEQFF
TRBJ2-3,-,TRBV5-1,-,TGCGCCAGCAGCCTAACAGGAACGGGACAAGACGCGCAGTATTTT,CASSLTGTGQDAQYF
TRBJ2-5,few,TRBV6-5,-,TGTGCCAGCAGTTACTCGATTGGGGGGCTGGAAGAGACCCAGTACTTC,CASSYSIGGLEETQYF
TRBJ2-5,few,TRBV6-2/TRBV6-3,TRBD2,TGTGCCAGCAGAACCGGGAGGAGGGACCAAGAGACCCAGTACTTC,CASRTGRRDQETQYF
TRBJ2-5,-,TRBV12-3/TRBV12-4,TRBD1,TGTGCCAGCAGTTTACAGGGGGCCTTCCAAGAGACCCAGTACTTC,CASSLQGAFQETQYF
TRBJ2-7,-,TRBV7-2,-,TGTGCCAGCAGCGGAAAGCGGACGCCGGCCTACGAGCAGTACTTC,CASSGKRTPAYEQYF
TRBJ2-2,-,TRBV5-1,-,TGCGCCAGCAGCTTCGGGTTCCTTGGCGAGGGAGGAAACACCGGGGAGCTGTTTTTT,CASSFGFLGEGGNTGELFF
TRBJ1-1,-,TRBV30,-,TGTGCCTGGGCACCCTGGCGGAACACTGAAGCTTTCTTT,CAWAPWRNTEAFF
TRBJ2-7,-,TRBV11-3,TRBD1,TGTGCCAGCAGCTTAGGAGGGACAGGCCCCTACAATGAGCAGTACTTC,CASSLGGTGPYNEQYF
TRBJ2-5,-,TRBV27,-,TGTGCCAGCAGTTTATATGTCGAGGGGGGAGCGGGCCAAGAGACCCAGTACTTC,CASSLYVEGGAGQETQYF
TRBJ2-7,-,TRBV11-3,TRBD1,TGTGCCAGCAGCTTAGTTTTCAAACGATTGTGGACAGGGGAAAACGAGCAGTACTTC,CASSLVFKRLWTGENEQYF
TRBJ1-5,-,TRBV20-1,TRBD1,TGCAGTGTTGGGGGACAGGGGATTCAGCCCCAGCATTTT,CSVGGQGIQPQHF
TRBJ1-2,-,TRBV20-1,-,TGCAGTGCTAGAGGCGAACCCCCCGGGACCAAGACCAACTATGGCTACACCTTC,CSARGEPPGTKTNYGYTF
TRBJ2-2,-,TRBV4-2,TRBD2,TGTGCCAGCAGCCAAGATTCAGCAGGGACTAGCACCAGGGAGCTGTTTTTT,CASSQDSAGTSTRELFF